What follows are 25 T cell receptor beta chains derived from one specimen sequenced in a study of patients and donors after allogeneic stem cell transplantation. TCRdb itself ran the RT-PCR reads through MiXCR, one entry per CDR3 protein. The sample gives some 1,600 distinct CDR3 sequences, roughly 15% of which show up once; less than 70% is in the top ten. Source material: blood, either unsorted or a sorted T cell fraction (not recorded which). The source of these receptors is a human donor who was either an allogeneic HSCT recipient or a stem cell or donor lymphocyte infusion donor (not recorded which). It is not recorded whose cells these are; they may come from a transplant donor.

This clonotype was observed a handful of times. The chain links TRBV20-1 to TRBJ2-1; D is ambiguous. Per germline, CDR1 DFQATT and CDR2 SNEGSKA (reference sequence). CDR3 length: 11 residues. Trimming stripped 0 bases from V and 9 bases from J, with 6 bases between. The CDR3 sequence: CSARDPGEQFF. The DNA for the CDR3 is TGCAGTGCTAGAGATCCGGGTGAGCAGTTCTTC.

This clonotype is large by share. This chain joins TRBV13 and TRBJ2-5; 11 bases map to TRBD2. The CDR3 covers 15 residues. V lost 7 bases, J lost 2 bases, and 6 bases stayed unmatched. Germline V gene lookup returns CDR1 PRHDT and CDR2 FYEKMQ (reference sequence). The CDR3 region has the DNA TGTGCCAGCACCAAGGGACTAGCGGCACAAGAGACCCAGTACTTC. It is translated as CASTKGLAAQETQYF.

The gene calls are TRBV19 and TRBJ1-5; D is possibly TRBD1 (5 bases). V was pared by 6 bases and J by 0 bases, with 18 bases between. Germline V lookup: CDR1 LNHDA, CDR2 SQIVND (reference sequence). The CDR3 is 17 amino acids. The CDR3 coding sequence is TGTGCCAGTAGCCCAACCTCGGGAGGGGATAGCAATCAGCCCCAGCATTTT. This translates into CASSPTSGGDSNQPQHF.

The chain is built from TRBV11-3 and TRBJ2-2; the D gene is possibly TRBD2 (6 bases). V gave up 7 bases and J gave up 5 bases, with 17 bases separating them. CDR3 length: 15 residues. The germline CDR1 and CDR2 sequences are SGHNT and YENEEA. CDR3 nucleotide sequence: TGTGCCAGCACTCAGCGGGTGGGGAGGACCGGGGAGCTGTTTTTT. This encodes CASTQRVGRTGELFF. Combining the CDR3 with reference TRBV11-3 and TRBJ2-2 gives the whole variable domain EAGVVQSPRYKIIEKKQPVAFWCNPISGHNTLYWYLQNLGQGPELLIRYENEEAVDDSQLPKDRFSAERLKGVDSTLKIQPAELGDSAVYLCASTQRVGRTGELFFGEGSRLTVL.

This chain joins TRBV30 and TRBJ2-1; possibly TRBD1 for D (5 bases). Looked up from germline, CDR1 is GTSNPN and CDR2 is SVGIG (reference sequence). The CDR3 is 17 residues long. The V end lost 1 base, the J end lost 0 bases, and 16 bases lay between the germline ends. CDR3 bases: TGTGCCTGGAGTGACAGGCCCAACCGTTGCTCCTACAATGAGCAGTTCTTC. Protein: CAWSDRPNRCSYNEQFF.

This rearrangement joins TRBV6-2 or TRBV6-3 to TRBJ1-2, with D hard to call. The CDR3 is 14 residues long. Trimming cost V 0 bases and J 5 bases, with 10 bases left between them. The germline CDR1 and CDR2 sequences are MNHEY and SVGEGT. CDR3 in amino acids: CASSYSVRGYGYTF. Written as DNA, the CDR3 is TGTGCCAGCAGTTACTCGGTGCGGGGTTATGGCTACACCTTC.

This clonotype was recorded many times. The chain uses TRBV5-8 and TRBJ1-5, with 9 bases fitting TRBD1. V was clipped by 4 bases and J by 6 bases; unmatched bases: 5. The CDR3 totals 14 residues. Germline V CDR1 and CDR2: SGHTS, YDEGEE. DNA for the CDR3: TGTGCCAGCAGCGGGACAGGGTCTTCTCAGCCCCAGCATTTT. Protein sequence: CASSGTGSSQPQHF.

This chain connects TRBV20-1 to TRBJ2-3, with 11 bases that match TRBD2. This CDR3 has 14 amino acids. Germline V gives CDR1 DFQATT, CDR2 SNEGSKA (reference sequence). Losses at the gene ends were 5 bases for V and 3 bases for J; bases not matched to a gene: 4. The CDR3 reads CSARRLAGTDTQYF. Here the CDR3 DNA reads TGCAGTGCTCGCAGACTAGCGGGGACAGATACGCAGTATTTT.

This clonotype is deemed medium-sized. The CDR3 coding sequence is TGCAGTGCCATGACTAGCGGCACAGATACGCAGTATTTT. Translating it yields CSAMTSGTDTQYF. This chain links TRBV20-1 with TRBJ2-3; 8 bases fit TRBD2. This CDR3 is 13 amino acids long. Germline assignment: CDR1 DFQATT and CDR2 SNEGSKA (reference sequence). Trimming at V came to 6 bases and at J to 1 base, leaving 3 bases not matched to a gene.

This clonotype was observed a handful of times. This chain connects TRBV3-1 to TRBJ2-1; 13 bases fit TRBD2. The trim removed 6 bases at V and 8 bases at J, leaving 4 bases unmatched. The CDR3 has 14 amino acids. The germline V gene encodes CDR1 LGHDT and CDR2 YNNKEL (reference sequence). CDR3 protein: CASRLAGGPDEQFF. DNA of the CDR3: TGTGCCAGCAGACTAGCGGGAGGGCCGGATGAGCAGTTCTTC.

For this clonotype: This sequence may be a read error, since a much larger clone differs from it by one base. The CDR3: CASTRGNGYTF. CDR3 DNA sequence: TGTGCCAGCACCAGAGGGAATGGCTACACCTTC. The V gene is TRBV2, the J gene TRBJ1-2; D gene uncertain. The CDR3 extends over 11 amino acids. Deletions cut 7 bases from V and 6 bases from J, with 9 bases between. From germline, CDR1 is SNHLY and CDR2 FYNNEI.

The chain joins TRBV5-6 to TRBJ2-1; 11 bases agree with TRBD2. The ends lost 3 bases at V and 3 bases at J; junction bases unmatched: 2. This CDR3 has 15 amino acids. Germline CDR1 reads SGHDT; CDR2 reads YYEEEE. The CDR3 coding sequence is TGTGCCAGCAGCTCGACTAGCGGGATCTACAATGAGCAGTTCTTC. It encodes CASSSTSGIYNEQFF.

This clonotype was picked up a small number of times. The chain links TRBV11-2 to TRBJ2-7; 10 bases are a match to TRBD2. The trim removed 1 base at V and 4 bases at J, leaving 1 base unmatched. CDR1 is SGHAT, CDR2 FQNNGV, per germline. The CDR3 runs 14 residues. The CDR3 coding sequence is TGTGCCAGCAGCTTAGGGACTAGCGGATACGAGCAGTACTTC. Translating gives CASSLGTSGYEQYF.

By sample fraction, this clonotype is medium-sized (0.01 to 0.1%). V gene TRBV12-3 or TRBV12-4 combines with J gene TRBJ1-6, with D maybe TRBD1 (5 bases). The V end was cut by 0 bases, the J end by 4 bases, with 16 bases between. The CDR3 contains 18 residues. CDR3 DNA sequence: TGTGCCAGCAGTTTAGCGCTAAAGGGGAGCGCTTATAATTCACCCCTCCACTTT. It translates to CASSLALKGSAYNSPLHF.

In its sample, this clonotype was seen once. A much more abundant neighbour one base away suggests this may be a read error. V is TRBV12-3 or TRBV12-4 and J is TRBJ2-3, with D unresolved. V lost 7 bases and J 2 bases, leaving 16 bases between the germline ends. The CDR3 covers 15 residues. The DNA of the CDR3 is TGTGCCAGCACCTACGATAGGGAACCCACAGATACGCAGTATTTT. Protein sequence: CASTYDREPTDTQYF.

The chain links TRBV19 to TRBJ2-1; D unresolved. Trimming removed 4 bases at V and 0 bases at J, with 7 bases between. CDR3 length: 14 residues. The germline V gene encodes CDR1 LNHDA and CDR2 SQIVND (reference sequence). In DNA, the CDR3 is TGTGCCAGTAGTAGGAGTTTCTCCTACAATGAGCAGTTCTTC. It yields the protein CASSRSFSYNEQFF.

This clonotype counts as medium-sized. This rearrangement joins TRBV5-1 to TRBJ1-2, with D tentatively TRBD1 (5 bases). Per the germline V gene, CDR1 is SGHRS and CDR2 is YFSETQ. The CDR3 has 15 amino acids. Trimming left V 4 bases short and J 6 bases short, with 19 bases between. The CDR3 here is CASSAGRTSDHGYTF. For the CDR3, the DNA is TGCGCCAGCAGCGCAGGTAGGACATCCGATCATGGCTACACCTTC.

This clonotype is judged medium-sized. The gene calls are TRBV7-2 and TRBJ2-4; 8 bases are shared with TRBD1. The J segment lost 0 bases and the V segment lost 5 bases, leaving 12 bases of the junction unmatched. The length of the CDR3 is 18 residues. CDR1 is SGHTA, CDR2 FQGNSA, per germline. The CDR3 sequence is CASSPWTGWALAKNIQYF. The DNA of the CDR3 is TGTGCCAGCAGCCCATGGACAGGGTGGGCTTTAGCCAAAAACATTCAGTACTTC.

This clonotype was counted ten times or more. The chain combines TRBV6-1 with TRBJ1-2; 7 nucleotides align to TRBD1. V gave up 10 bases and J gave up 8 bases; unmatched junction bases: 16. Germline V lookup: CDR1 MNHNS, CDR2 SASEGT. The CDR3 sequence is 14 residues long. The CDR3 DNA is TGTGCCATCTCAAAATTACAGGGGACGCGAGGCTACACCTTC. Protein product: CAISKLQGTRGYTF.

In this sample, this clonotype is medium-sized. The DNA of the CDR3 is TGCAGTGCCCTACTCCGGGCTTACTACGAGCAGTACTTC. Its translation: CSALLRAYYEQYF. The rearrangement uses TRBV20-1 and TRBJ2-7; D is unclear. Trimming took 6 bases from V and 3 from J, leaving 15 bases between them. The germline gives CDR1 DFQATT, CDR2 SNEGSKA (reference sequence). The CDR3 runs to 13 residues.

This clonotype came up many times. CDR3 sequence reads: CASSFVDRETEAFF. CDR3 in DNA: TGTGCCAGCAGCTTCGTGGACAGGGAGACTGAAGCTTTCTTT. This chain uses TRBV11-2 with TRBJ1-1; 8 bases map to TRBD1. V lost 3 bases to trimming and J lost 5 bases; unmatched junction nucleotides: 5. This CDR3 region has 14 residues. Germline V lookup: CDR1 SGHAT, CDR2 FQNNGV.

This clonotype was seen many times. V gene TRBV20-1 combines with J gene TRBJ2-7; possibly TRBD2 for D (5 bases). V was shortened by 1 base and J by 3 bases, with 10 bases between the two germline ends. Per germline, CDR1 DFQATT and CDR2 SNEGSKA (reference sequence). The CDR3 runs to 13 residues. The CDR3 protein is CSARGEGSYEQYF. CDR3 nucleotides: TGCAGTGCTAGAGGAGAGGGAAGCTACGAGCAGTACTTC.

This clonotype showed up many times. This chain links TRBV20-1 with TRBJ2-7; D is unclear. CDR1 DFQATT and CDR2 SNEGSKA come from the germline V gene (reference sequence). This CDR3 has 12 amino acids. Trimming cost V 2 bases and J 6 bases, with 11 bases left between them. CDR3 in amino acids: CSARLFSGEQYF. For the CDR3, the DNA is TGCAGTGCTAGACTCTTTAGTGGCGAGCAGTACTTC.

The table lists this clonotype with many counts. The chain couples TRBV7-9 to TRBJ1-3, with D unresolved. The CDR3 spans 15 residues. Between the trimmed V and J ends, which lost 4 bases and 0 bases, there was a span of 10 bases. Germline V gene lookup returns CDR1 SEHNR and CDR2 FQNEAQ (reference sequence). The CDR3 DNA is TGTGCCAGCAGCTCGAAAACCAGCTCTGGAAACACCATATATTTT. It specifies CASSSKTSSGNTIYF.

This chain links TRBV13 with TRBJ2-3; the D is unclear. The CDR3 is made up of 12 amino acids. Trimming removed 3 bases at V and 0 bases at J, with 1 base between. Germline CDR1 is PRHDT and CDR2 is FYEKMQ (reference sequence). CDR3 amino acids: CASSLSTDTQYF. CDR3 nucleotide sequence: TGTGCCAGCAGCTTGAGCACAGATACGCAGTATTTT.